The present T cell receptor (beta chain) was sequenced within a study of regulatory T cells in long-lasting Graves disease. Study background: The criterion for persistent Graves' disease was over 5 years of antithyroid drugs with positive TSH receptor antibodies.

The time point: persistent/refractory GD, antithyroid drugs over 5 years with positive TRAb. The TCR library was made from RNA that had been extracted from PBMCs in TRIzol. Overall study findings and caveats: It was in persistent disease that TRBV28, TRBJ1-2 and TRBJ2-5 were favored.

Building the TCR beta libraries relied on iRepertoire HTBI primers, and CDR3 regions underwent Arm-PCR. From the multiplex PCR reads, TCRdb called clonotypes with MiXCR, one entry per CDR3 protein. The table has around 500,000 distinct CDR3 sequences, 20% seen once; the top ten hold 6.5% to 10%. Regarding this clonotype: Its cognate antigen is unknown.

The CDR3 spans 16 residues. Germline trimming cut 3 bases from V and 2 bases from J; bases unmatched to any gene: 10. CDR1 and CDR2 (germline): SGHAT, FQDESV (reference sequence). The sample was peripheral blood mononuclear cells (PBMCs), taken when the disease was refractory, from a patient treated with antithyroid drugs. The receptor comes from a female donor with Graves disease. The chain joins TRBV11-1 to TRBJ2-7; 7 bases map to TRBD2. The CDR3 spells CASSLWSGGVPYEQYF. The CDR3, as DNA: TGTGCCAGCAGCTTGTGGTCGGGGGGAGTCCCCTACGAGCAGTACTTC.